This TCR beta chain was captured in a study of blood T cells in healthy people across ages. The study, taken as a whole, reports: Versus aged donors, long-lived donors had higher diversity and more naive CD4+ cells.

Notes on this clonotype: Its specificity is unknown.

Peripheral blood from each donor was collected in a volume of approximately 10 milliliters. V lost 2 bases, J lost 2 bases, and 8 bases lay in between. The CDR3 is 14 amino acids. Germline assignment: CDR1 KGHSH and CDR2 LQKENI. The second PCR ran roughly 6 to 11 cycles with a sample-barcoded 5' primer and J-beta primers. Each cDNA was tagged by a template-switch adaptor containing 12 random nucleotides. One entry per CDR3 protein, called by TCRdb with MiXCR from the 5' RACE reads. Here the sample spans approximately 800,000 distinct CDR3 sequences, more than 35% being singletons. This clonotype originated in a man older than 75 in good health. The chain has TRBV18 and TRBJ2-3; D uncertain. The sample consisted of blood. In DNA, the CDR3 is TGTGCCAGCTCACCATCGCAGAACACAGATACGCAGTATTTT. Its protein product is CASSPSQNTDTQYF.